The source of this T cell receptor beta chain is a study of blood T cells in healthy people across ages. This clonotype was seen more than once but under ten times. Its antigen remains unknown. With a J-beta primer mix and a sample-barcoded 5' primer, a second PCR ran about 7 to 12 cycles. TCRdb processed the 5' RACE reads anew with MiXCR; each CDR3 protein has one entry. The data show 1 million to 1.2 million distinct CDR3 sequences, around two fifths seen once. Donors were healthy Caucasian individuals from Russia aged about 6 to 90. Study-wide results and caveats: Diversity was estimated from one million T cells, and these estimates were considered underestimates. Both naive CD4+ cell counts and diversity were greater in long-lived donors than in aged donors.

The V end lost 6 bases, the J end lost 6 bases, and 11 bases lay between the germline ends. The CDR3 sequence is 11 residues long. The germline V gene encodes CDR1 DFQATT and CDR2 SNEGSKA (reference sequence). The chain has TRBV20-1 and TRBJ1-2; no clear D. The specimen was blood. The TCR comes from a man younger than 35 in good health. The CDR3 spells CSAHPGNGYTF. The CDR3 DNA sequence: TGCAGTGCCCACCCGGGCAATGGCTACACCTTC.